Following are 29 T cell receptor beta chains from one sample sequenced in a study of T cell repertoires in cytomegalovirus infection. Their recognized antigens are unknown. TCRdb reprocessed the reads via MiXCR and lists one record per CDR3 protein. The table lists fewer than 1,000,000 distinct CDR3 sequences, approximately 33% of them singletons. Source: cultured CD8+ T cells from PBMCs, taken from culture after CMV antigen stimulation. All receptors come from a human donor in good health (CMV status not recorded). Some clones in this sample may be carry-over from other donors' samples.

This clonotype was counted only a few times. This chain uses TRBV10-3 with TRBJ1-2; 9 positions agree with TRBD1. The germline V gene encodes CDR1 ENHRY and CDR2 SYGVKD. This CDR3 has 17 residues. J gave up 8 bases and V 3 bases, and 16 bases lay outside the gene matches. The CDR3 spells CAISDPWDRVDLGGYTF. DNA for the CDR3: TGTGCCATCAGTGATCCCTGGGACAGGGTCGACCTAGGCGGCTACACCTTC.

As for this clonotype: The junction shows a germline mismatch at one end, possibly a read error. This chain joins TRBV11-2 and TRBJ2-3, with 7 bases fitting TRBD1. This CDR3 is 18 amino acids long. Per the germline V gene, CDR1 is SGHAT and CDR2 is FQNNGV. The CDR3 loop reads CVSSSSDRTHPRLDTQYF. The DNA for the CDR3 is TGTGTCAGCAGCTCGTCGGACAGGACCCATCCCCGACTGGATACGCAGTATTTT.

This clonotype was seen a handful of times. CDR3 sequence: CASSLSGGVSYNEQFF. The DNA for the CDR3 is TGTGCCAGCAGCTTGAGCGGGGGGGTGTCCTACAATGAGCAGTTCTTC. The chain joins TRBV7-3 to TRBJ2-1; 10 nucleotides agree with TRBD2. Germline CDR1 SGHTA, CDR2 FQGTGA. The CDR3 has 16 amino acids. The junction had 3 bases not matched to a gene; V was cut back by 3 bases and J by 1 base. The variable domain in full, with the rest retrieved from reference TRBV7-3 and TRBJ2-1, is GAGVSQTPSNKVTEKGKYVELRCDPISGHTALYWYRQSLGQGPEFLIYFQGTGAADDSGLPNDRFFAVRPEGSVSTLKIQRTERGDSAVYLCASSLSGGVSYNEQFFGPGTRLTVL.

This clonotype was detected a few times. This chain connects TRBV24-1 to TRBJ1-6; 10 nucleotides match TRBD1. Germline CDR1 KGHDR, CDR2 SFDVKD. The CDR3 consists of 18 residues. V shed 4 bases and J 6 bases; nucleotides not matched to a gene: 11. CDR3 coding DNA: TGTGCCACCAGTGAGTTATCCGGGACAGGGGACCTTAATTCACCCCTCCACTTT. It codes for CATSELSGTGDLNSPLHF.

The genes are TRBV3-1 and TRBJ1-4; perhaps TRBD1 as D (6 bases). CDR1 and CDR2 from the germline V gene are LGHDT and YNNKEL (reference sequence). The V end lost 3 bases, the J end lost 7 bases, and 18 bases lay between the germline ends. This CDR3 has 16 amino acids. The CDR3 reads CASSHLMDSLGEKLFF. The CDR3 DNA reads TGTGCCAGCAGCCATCTCATGGACAGTTTGGGTGAAAAACTGTTTTTT. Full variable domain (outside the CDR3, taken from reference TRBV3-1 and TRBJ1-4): DTAVSQTPKYLVTQMGNDKSIKCEQNLGHDTMYWYKQDSKKFLKIMFSYNNKELIINETVPNRFSPKSPDKAHLNLHINSLELGDSAVYFCASSHLMDSLGEKLFFGSGTQLSVL.

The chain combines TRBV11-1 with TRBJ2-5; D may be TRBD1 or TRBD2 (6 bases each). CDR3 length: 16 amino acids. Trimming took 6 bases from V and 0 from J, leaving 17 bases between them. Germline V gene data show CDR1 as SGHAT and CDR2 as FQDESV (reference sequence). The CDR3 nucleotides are TGTGCCAGCAGACATAAGAACGGGGGCTACCAAGAGACCCAGTACTTC. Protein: CASRHKNGGYQETQYF.

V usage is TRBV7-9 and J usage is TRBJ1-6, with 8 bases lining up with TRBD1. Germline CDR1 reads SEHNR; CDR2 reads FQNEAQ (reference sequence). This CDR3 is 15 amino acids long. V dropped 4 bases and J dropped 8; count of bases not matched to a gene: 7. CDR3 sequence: CASSSLADRDSPLHF. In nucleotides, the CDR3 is TGTGCCAGCAGCTCCTTAGCGGACAGGGATTCACCCCTCCACTTT.

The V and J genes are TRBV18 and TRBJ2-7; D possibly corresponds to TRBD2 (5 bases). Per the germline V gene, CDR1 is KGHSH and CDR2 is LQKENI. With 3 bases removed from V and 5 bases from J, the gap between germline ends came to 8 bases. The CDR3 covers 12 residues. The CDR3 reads CASSPGGNEQYF. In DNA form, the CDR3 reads TGTGCCAGCTCACCTGGAGGCAACGAGCAGTACTTC.

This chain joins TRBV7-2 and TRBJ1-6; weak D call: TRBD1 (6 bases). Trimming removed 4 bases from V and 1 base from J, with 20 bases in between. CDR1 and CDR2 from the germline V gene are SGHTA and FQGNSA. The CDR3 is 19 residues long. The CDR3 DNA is TGTGCCAGCAGCTCGTGGGGGGACACACTAGTGTCCTATAATTCACCCCTCCACTTT. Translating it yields CASSSWGDTLVSYNSPLHF.

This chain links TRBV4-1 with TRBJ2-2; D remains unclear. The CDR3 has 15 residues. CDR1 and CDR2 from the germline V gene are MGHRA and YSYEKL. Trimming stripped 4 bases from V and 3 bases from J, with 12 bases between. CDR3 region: CASSPSIADTGELFF. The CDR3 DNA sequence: TGCGCCAGCAGCCCCAGTATAGCAGACACCGGGGAGCTGTTTTTT.

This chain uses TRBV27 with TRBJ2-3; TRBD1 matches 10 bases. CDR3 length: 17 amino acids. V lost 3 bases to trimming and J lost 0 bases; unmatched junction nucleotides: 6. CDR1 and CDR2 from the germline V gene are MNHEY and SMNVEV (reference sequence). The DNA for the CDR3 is TGTGCCAGCAGTTTGATGGGACAGGGGACTAGCACAGATACGCAGTATTTT. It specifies CASSLMGQGTSTDTQYF.

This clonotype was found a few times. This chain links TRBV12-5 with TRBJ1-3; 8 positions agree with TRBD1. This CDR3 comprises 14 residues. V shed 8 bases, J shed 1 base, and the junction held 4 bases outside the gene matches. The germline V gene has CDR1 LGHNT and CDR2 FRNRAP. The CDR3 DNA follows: TGTGCTAGTTCGGACAGGGAGTCTGGAAACACCATATATTTT. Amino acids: CASSDRESGNTIYF.

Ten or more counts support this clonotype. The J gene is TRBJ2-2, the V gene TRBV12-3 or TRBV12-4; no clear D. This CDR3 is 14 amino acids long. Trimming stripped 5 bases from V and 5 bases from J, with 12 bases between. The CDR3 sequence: CASSPEMVTGELFF. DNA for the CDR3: TGTGCCAGCAGTCCGGAGATGGTGACCGGGGAGCTGTTTTTT.

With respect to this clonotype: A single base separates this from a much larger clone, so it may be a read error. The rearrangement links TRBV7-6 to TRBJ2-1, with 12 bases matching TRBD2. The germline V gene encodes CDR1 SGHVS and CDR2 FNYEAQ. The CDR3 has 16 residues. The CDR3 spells CVSSPGLAGSYNEQFF. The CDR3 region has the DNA TGTGTCAGCAGCCCGGGACTAGCGGGCTCCTACAATGAGCAGTTCTTC.

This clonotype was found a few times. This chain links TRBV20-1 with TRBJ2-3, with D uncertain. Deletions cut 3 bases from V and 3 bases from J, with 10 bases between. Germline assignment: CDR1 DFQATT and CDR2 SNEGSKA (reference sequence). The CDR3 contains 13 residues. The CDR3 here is CSARLMGTDTQYF. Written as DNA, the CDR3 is TGCAGTGCTAGGTTGATGGGTACAGATACGCAGTATTTT.

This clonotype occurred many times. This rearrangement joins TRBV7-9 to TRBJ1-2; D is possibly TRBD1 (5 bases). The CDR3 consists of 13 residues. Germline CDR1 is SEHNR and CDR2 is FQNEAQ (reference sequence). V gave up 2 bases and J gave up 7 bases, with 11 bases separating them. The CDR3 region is CASSLLKQGGYTF. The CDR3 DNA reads TGTGCCAGCAGCTTATTGAAGCAGGGTGGCTACACCTTC.

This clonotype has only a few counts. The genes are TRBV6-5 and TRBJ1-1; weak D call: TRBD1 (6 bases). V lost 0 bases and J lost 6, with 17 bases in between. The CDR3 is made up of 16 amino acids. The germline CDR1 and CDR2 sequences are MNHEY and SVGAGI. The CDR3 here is CASSYSIPEQGAEAFF. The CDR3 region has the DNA TGTGCCAGCAGTTACTCGATTCCAGAACAGGGCGCTGAAGCTTTCTTT.

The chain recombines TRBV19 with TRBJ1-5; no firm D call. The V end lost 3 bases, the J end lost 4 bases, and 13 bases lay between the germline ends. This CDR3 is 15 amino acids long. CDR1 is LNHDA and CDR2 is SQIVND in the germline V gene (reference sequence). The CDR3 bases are TGTGCCAGTAGTATTAGCGGGGTATGGAATCAGCCCCAGCATTTT. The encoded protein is CASSISGVWNQPQHF.

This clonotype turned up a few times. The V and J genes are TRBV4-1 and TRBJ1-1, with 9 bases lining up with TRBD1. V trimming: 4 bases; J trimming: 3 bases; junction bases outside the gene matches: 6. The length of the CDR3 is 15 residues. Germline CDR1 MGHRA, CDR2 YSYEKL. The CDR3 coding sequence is TGCGCCAGCAGCCCATCACAGGGGGCGGACACTGAAGCTTTCTTT. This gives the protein CASSPSQGADTEAFF.

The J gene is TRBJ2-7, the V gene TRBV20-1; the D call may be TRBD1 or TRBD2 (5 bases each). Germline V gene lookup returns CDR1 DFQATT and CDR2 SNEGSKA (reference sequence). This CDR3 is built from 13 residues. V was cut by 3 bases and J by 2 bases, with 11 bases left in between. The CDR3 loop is CSAREETAYEQYV. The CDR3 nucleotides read TGCAGTGCTAGGGAGGAGACAGCCTACGAGCAGTACGTC.

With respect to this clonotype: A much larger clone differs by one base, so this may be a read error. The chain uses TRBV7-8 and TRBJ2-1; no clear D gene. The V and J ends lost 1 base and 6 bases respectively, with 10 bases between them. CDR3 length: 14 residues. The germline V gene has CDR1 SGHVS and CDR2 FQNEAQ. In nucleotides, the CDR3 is TGTGCCAGCAGCTTAGTGGTCTCGCCCAATGAGCAGTTCTTC. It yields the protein CASSLVVSPNEQFF.

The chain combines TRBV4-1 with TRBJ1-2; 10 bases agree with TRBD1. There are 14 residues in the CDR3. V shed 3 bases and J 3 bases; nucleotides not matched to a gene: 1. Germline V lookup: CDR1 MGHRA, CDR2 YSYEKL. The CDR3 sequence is CASSHGQGDYGYTF. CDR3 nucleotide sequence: TGCGCCAGCAGCCACGGACAGGGGGACTATGGCTACACCTTC.

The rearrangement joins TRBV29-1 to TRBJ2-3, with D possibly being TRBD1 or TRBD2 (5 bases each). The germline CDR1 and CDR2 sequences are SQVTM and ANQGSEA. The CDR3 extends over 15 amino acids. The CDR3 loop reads CATSLGTAVEDTQYF. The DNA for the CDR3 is TGCGCAACCTCCCTAGGGACGGCGGTCGAAGATACGCAGTATTTT.

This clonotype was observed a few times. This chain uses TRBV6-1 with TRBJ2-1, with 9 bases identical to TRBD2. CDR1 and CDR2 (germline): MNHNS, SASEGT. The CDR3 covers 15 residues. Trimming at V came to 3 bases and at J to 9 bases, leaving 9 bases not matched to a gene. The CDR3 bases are TGTGCCAGCAGTGATGACGGACTAGCGCTCCTTGAGCAGTTCTTC. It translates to CASSDDGLALLEQFF.

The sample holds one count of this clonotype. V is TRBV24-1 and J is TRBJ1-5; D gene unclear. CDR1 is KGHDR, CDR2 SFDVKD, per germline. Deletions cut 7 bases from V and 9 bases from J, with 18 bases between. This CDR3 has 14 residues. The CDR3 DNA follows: TGTGCCACCAGCCGGACGGGCGAAAAATGGCCCCAGCATTTT. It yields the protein CATSRTGEKWPQHF.

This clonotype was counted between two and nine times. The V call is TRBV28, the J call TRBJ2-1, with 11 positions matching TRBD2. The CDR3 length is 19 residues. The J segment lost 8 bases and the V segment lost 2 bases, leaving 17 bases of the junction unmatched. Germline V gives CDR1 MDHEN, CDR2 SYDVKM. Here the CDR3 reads CASSLRGSGGAGYRDEQFF. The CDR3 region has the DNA TGTGCCAGCAGTTTAAGGGGTAGCGGGGGGGCCGGATATAGGGATGAGCAGTTCTTC.

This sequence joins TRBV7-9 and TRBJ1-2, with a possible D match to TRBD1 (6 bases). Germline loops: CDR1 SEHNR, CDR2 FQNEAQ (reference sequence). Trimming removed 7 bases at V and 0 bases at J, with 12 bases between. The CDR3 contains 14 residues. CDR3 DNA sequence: TGTGCCAGCACTTCGACAGGAGCTAACTATGGCTACACCTTC. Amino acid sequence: CASTSTGANYGYTF.

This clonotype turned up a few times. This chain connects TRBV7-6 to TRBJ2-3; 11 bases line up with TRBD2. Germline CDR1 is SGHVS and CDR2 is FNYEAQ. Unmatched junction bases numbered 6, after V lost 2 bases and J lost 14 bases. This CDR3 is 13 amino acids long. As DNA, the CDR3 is TGTGCCAGCAGCTTAACCTTAGCGGGGGGGGTGTATTTT. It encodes CASSLTLAGGVYF.

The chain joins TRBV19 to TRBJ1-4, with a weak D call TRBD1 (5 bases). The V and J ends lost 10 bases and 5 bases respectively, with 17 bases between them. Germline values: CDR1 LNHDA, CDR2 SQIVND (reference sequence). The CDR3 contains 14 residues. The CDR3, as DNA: TGTGCCAACCGAACAGGAGAACGCAATGAAAAACTGTTTTTT. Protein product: CANRTGERNEKLFF.